This TCR beta chain derives from a study of blood T cell repertoires in COVID-19. For the study at large: The United States, Italy and Spain supplied acute and convalescent COVID-19 samples.

Produced via immunoSEQ multiplex PCR; TCRdb's table is partial and in-frame only. The repertoire holds about 220,000 clones, with about four fifths as singletons. Participants reported their clinical history, and cohort assignment relied on those reports. The CDR3 runs to 15 residues. Germline V gene sequence: CDR1 SGHKS, CDR2 YYEKEE (reference sequence). V was cut by 2 bases and J by 3 bases, with 14 bases left in between. Sample: PBMCs or T cells enriched from blood (not recorded which). The receptor's source is a woman aged 40 to 50 with acute COVID-19. The V and J genes are TRBV5-5 and TRBJ1-1; D possibly corresponds to TRBD1 (6 bases). The CDR3 DNA follows: TGTGCCAGCAGCTTCCGTTGGAAGGGGGACACTGAAGCTTTCTTT. Translating gives CASSFRWKGDTEAFF.